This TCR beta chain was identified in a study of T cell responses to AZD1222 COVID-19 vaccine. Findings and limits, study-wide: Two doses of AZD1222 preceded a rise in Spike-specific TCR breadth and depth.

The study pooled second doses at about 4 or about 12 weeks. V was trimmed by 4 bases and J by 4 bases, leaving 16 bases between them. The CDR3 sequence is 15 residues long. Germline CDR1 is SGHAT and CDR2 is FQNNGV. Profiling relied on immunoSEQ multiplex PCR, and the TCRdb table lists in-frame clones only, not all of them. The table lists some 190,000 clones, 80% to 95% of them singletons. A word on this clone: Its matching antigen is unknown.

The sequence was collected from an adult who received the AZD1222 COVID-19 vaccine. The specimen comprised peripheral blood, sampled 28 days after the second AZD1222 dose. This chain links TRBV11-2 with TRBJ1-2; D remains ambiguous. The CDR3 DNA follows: TGTGCCAGCAGCTCCATCCTCGGCGCCGTCTATGGCTACACCTTC. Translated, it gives CASSSILGAVYGYTF. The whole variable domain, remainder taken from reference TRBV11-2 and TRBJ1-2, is EAGVAQSPRYKIIEKRQSVAFWCNPISGHATLYWYQQILGQGPKLLIQFQNNGVVDDSQLPKDRFSAERLKGVDSTLKIQPAKLEDSAVYLCASSSILGAVYGYTFGSGTRLTVV.